The 27 T cell receptor beta chains listed next were all sequenced from one sample in a study of blood T cell repertoires in COVID-19. Clones were read by immunoSEQ multiplex PCR, and TCRdb kept only the in-frame ones, dropping some. Among 60,000 or so clones, roughly 84% were seen once, and the ten largest hold 9.5% to 13%. The sequencing sample was made of peripheral blood. The receptors derive from a man aged 25-40 years with COVID-19, enrolled during active disease.

This clone was detected only a few times. The rearrangement links TRBV15 to TRBJ1-3, with D possibly matching TRBD1 (5 bases). The V end lost 0 bases, the J end lost 1 base, and 10 bases lay between the germline ends. Germline V lookup: CDR1 LNHNV, CDR2 YYDKDF (reference sequence). The CDR3 extends over 16 amino acids. DNA of the CDR3: TGTGCCACCAGCAGAGATACGCGACAGTCTGGAAACACCATATATTTT. It encodes CATSRDTRQSGNTIYF.

The chain links TRBV19 to TRBJ2-7; 10 bases agree with TRBD1. The CDR3 consists of 13 residues. V gave up 8 bases and J gave up 3 bases; unmatched junction bases: 4. Germline CDR1 reads LNHDA; CDR2 reads SQIVND (reference sequence). The CDR3 loop reads CASSGQGYYEQYF. The CDR3 DNA sequence: TGTGCCAGTTCGGGACAGGGGTACTACGAGCAGTACTTC.

This chain connects TRBV28 to TRBJ2-7; 9 bases map to TRBD1. The J segment lost 4 bases and the V segment lost 3 bases, leaving 4 bases of the junction unmatched. Germline V gene lookup returns CDR1 MDHEN and CDR2 SYDVKM. The CDR3 loop spans 14 amino acids. The CDR3 region is CASSFRDRDYEQYF. The CDR3 DNA reads as TGTGCCAGCAGTTTCCGGGACAGGGATTACGAGCAGTACTTC.

This clone came up a few times. This sequence joins TRBV28 and TRBJ1-5, with no clear D. Trimming stripped 2 bases from V and 8 bases from J, with 7 bases between. Germline lookup yields CDR1 MDHEN and CDR2 SYDVKM. The CDR3 loop spans 12 amino acids. CDR3 protein: CASSLAREPQHF. CDR3 coding DNA: TGTGCCAGCAGTTTAGCGAGGGAGCCCCAGCATTTT.

The genes are TRBV28 and TRBJ2-4; D unresolved. This CDR3 contains 13 residues. Germline-derived CDR1 and CDR2 are MDHEN and SYDVKM. Trimming removed 3 bases from V and 6 bases from J, with 9 bases in between. CDR3 DNA sequence: TGTGCCAGCAGTTTGGTAGAGCTAAACATTCAGTACTTC. Its translation is CASSLVELNIQYF. The variable domain in full, completed from reference TRBV28 and TRBJ2-4, reads DVKVTQSSRYLVKRTGEKVFLECVQDMDHENMFWYRQDPGLGLRLIYFSYDVKMKEKGDIPEGYSVSREKKERFSLILESASTNQTSMYLCASSLVELNIQYFGAGTRLSVL.

The chain has TRBV5-4 and TRBJ2-7; TRBD2 aligns across 13 bases. Germline CDR1 SGHNT, CDR2 YYREEE (reference sequence). V shed 2 bases, J shed 7 bases, and the junction held 6 bases outside the gene matches. The CDR3 consists of 15 residues. The CDR3 is CASSLGTSGTGEQYF. CDR3 sequence (DNA): TGTGCCAGCAGCTTAGGGACTAGCGGGACTGGAGAGCAGTACTTC. The full variable domain, completed using reference TRBV5-4 and TRBJ2-7, is ETGVTQSPTHLIKTRGQQVTLRCSSQSGHNTVSWYQQALGQGPQFIFQYYREEENGRGNFPPRFSGLQFPNYSSELNVNALELDDSALYLCASSLGTSGTGEQYFGPGTRLTVT.

This chain links TRBV9 with TRBJ2-2; 8 bases are shared with TRBD2. V lost 3 bases to trimming and J lost 4 bases; unmatched junction nucleotides: 8. This CDR3 has 16 amino acids. Germline CDR1 reads SGDLS; CDR2 reads YYNGEE. DNA for the CDR3: TGTGCCAGCAGCGCCAGCGGGGGTGGGGGCACCGGGGAGCTGTTTTTT. Protein sequence: CASSASGGGGTGELFF.

A single count supports this clone. V is TRBV6-1 and J is TRBJ2-7; D is unresolved. This CDR3 region has 14 residues. Germline V lookup: CDR1 MNHNS, CDR2 SASEGT. Trimming removed 3 bases from V and 3 bases from J, with 12 bases in between. CDR3 DNA: TGTGCCAGCAGTGAGGTAGACAAGGACTACGAGCAGTACTTC. Translated, it gives CASSEVDKDYEQYF.

The genes are TRBV19 and TRBJ1-1; no clear D. The CDR3 extends over 17 amino acids. CDR1 and CDR2 (germline): LNHDA, SQIVND (reference sequence). Trimming took 3 bases from V and 4 from J, leaving 21 bases between them. This chain's CDR3 is CASSIQRPGRVRTEAFF. The CDR3 DNA is TGTGCCAGTAGTATCCAGCGACCGGGGAGGGTTCGCACTGAAGCTTTCTTT.

The rearrangement links TRBV9 to TRBJ2-1; TRBD2 matches at 16 bases. CDR1 is SGDLS and CDR2 is YYNGEE in the germline V gene. V lost 4 bases and J lost 4; bases outside the gene matches: 5. This CDR3 has 17 residues. In DNA, the CDR3 is TGTGCCAGCAGCAAGGGACTAGCGGGAGGGGTATACAATGAGCAGTTCTTC. Translated: CASSKGLAGGVYNEQFF.

The chain recombines TRBV7-9 with TRBJ1-5; D gene ambiguous. Germline CDR1 and CDR2: SEHNR and FQNEAQ (reference sequence). Between the trimmed V and J ends, which lost 4 bases and 3 bases, there was a span of 19 bases. The CDR3 covers 17 residues. The CDR3 DNA follows: TGTGCCAGCAGCTCAACCCCCCCGACAAGATCCAATCAGCCCCAGCATTTT. Translation: CASSSTPPTRSNQPQHF.

The sample holds one count of this clone. This sequence joins TRBV6-1 and TRBJ2-7, with D tentatively TRBD1 (5 bases). The germline V and J ends were trimmed by 3 bases and 4 bases, with 16 bases remaining between them. The germline CDR1 and CDR2 sequences are MNHNS and SASEGT. The CDR3 totals 15 residues. As DNA, the CDR3 is TGTGCCAGCAGTGACCAGGGTTCCGCCTTTTACGAGCAGTACTTC. Amino acids: CASSDQGSAFYEQYF.

This clone has just one count. The CDR3 nucleotides are TGTGCCAGTTCGACAGACGGAGAGACCCAGTACTTC. It is translated as CASSTDGETQYF. The chain has TRBV6-5 and TRBJ2-5, with TRBD1 as a possible D gene (5 bases). This CDR3 contains 12 residues. CDR1 MNHEY and CDR2 SVGAGI come from the germline V gene. Trimming left V 9 bases short and J 4 bases short, with 12 bases between.

The rearrangement links TRBV10-3 to TRBJ1-4; tentative D call: TRBD1 (5 bases). The CDR3 runs 14 residues. V was shortened by 2 bases and J by 7 bases, with 11 bases between the two germline ends. CDR1 and CDR2 from the germline V gene are ENHRY and SYGVKD. The CDR3 reads CAISEDLGGEKLFF. CDR3 DNA sequence: TGTGCCATCAGTGAGGACCTGGGGGGTGAAAAACTGTTTTTT.

This rearrangement joins TRBV4-1 to TRBJ1-5; 7 positions agree with TRBD1. With 4 bases clipped from V and 4 bases from J, the junction kept 7 bases outside the gene matches. The CDR3 consists of 15 residues. CDR1 is MGHRA and CDR2 is YSYEKL in the germline V gene. The DNA for the CDR3 is TGCGCCAGCAGCCTATTACAGGGGTCGAATCAGCCCCAGCATTTT. It codes for CASSLLQGSNQPQHF.

This clone was counted between two and nine times. V is TRBV28 and J is TRBJ1-2; D possibly corresponds to TRBD1 (5 bases). Trimming took 3 bases from V and 4 from J, leaving 15 bases between them. Germline V CDR1 and CDR2: MDHEN, SYDVKM. CDR3 size: 15 residues. This CDR3 reads CASSLFPGLTYGYTF. The CDR3 region has the DNA TGTGCCAGCAGTTTGTTTCCGGGACTGACCTATGGCTACACCTTC.

The rearrangement uses TRBV5-4 and TRBJ2-5; 7 bases map to TRBD2. Germline loops: CDR1 SGHNT, CDR2 YYREEE (reference sequence). The CDR3 is 15 residues long. Unmatched junction bases numbered 6, after V lost 4 bases and J lost 0 bases. CDR3 nucleotides: TGTGCCAGCAGCGCCTCTAGCGGCTACCAAGAGACCCAGTACTTC. It encodes CASSASSGYQETQYF.

V usage is TRBV6-5 and J usage is TRBJ2-2, with D perhaps TRBD1 (5 bases). V was clipped by 6 bases and J by 0 bases, with 8 bases between them. The length of the CDR3 is 14 residues. Germline V gives CDR1 MNHEY, CDR2 SVGAGI. The CDR3 loop reads CASSMTANTGELFF. In DNA form, the CDR3 reads TGTGCCAGCAGCATGACAGCGAACACCGGGGAGCTGTTTTTT.

The CDR3, as DNA: TGCGCCAGCAGCTTGGCGAATCCGAGCTCTGGAAACACCATATATTTT. Translation: CASSLANPSSGNTIYF. The chain has TRBV5-1 and TRBJ1-3; no reliable D call. The germline gives CDR1 SGHRS, CDR2 YFSETQ. The CDR3 length is 16 residues. V was cut by 0 bases and J by 0 bases, with 10 bases left in between.

The V gene is TRBV29-1, the J gene TRBJ1-2; 7 nucleotides line up with TRBD1. V lost 7 bases, J lost 4 bases, and 9 bases stayed unmatched. The CDR3 totals 13 residues. Germline lookup yields CDR1 SQVTM and CDR2 ANQGSEA. CDR3 residues: CSALGQDLYGYTF. The CDR3 nucleotides read TGCAGCGCCCTCGGACAGGATCTCTATGGCTACACCTTC.

The J gene is TRBJ2-3, the V gene TRBV7-9; D is undetermined. This CDR3 contains 14 residues. The V and J ends lost 0 bases and 5 bases respectively, with 9 bases between them. Germline V gene sequence: CDR1 SEHNR, CDR2 FQNEAQ (reference sequence). The CDR3 DNA sequence: TGTGCCAGCAGCTTAGCGTCGAGAGTAGATACGCAGTATTTT. Amino acids: CASSLASRVDTQYF.

The chain joins TRBV10-3 to TRBJ2-2; D is perhaps TRBD2 (6 bases). The CDR3 loop spans 15 amino acids. Trimming took off 8 bases at V and 2 bases at J, with 15 bases between the two ends. The germline CDR1 and CDR2 sequences are ENHRY and SYGVKD. CDR3 in DNA: TGTGCCATCTTGGACCTAGCGTCAAACACCGGGGAGCTGTTTTTT. Translated, it gives CAILDLASNTGELFF.

The chain employs TRBV5-6 and TRBJ1-5, with no clear D. Per the germline V gene, CDR1 is SGHDT and CDR2 is YYEEEE. Trimming left V 0 bases short and J 9 bases short, with 16 bases between. The CDR3 extends over 15 amino acids. CDR3 loop: CASSLAGGSAGPQHF. Here the CDR3 DNA reads TGTGCCAGCAGCTTGGCCGGCGGGTCCGCGGGGCCCCAGCATTTT. Complete variable domain (other parts from reference TRBV5-6 and TRBJ1-5): DAGVTQSPTHLIKTRGQQVTLRCSPKSGHDTVSWYQQALGQGPQFIFQYYEEEERQRGNFPDRFSGHQFPNYSSELNVNALLLGDSALYLCASSLAGGSAGPQHFGDGTRLSIL.

The V and J genes are TRBV19 and TRBJ1-1, with 8 bases fitting TRBD1. The CDR3 is 14 residues long. V gave up 5 bases and J gave up 4 bases; unmatched junction bases: 6. Germline loops: CDR1 LNHDA, CDR2 SQIVND (reference sequence). This CDR3 is CASSPQGASTEAFF. The CDR3 DNA follows: TGTGCCAGTAGTCCCCAGGGGGCGAGCACTGAAGCTTTCTTT.

The rearrangement uses TRBV5-6 and TRBJ2-7, with a tentative D call TRBD1 (5 bases). V lost 5 bases to trimming and J lost 5 bases, with 20 bases between them. The germline V gene encodes CDR1 SGHDT and CDR2 YYEEEE. The CDR3 covers 15 residues. The CDR3 is CASSPNGHIPHEQYF. DNA of the CDR3: TGTGCCAGCAGTCCGAACGGACACATCCCCCACGAGCAGTACTTC.

The gene calls are TRBV11-2 and TRBJ2-7; D unclear. The V gene's germline CDR1 is SGHAT and CDR2 FQNNGV. V was clipped by 5 bases and J by 5 bases, with 13 bases between them. This CDR3 contains 13 residues. This CDR3 is CASSPRSSHEQYF. CDR3 nucleotides: TGTGCCAGCAGCCCGAGATCGTCCCACGAGCAGTACTTC.

The chain employs TRBV28 and TRBJ2-1; tentative D call: TRBD1 (6 bases). V was pared by 10 bases and J by 6 bases, with 19 bases between. Germline V gives CDR1 MDHEN, CDR2 SYDVKM. The CDR3 length is 14 residues. The CDR3 DNA sequence: TGTGCCACCGTCAAGACTACAGGGTCCAATGAGCAGTTCTTC. It specifies CATVKTTGSNEQFF.